This TCR beta chain derives from a study of OX40 agonist ivuxolimab in advanced cancers. Overall study: A diagnosis of hepatocellular carcinoma, melanoma, renal cell or head and neck cancer was present in dose-escalation patients. The group had a mean age of roughly 65 years, ranged from 23 to 79, and was 82.7% male. People who had prior anti-PD-1, anti-PD-L1 or anti-CTLA-4 therapy could take part, and under 45% had some.

Trimming removed 4 bases at V and 5 bases at J, with 9 bases between. Germline V CDR1 and CDR2: SQVTM, ANQGSEA. The CDR3 runs 12 residues. Turning to this clone: Its target is unknown.

Sequenced by immunoSEQ multiplex PCR; TCRdb stores in-frame clones only, minus some. Among 150,000 to 190,000 clones listed, approximately 94% were seen once. Study-wide results and limits: CD8+ T cells were the subset that, on average, had more expanded clones than CD4+.

The J gene is TRBJ1-5, the V gene TRBV29-1; D not certain. The clonotype originates from an adult with an advanced solid tumor such as melanoma, head and neck, liver or kidney cancer. The sequenced sample was CD4+ or CD8+ T cells sorted from blood, obtained in a trial of the OX40 agonist ivuxolimab. The CDR3 here is CSVGMRDQPQHF. The CDR3 DNA reads TGCAGCGTTGGGATGAGGGATCAGCCCCAGCATTTT.